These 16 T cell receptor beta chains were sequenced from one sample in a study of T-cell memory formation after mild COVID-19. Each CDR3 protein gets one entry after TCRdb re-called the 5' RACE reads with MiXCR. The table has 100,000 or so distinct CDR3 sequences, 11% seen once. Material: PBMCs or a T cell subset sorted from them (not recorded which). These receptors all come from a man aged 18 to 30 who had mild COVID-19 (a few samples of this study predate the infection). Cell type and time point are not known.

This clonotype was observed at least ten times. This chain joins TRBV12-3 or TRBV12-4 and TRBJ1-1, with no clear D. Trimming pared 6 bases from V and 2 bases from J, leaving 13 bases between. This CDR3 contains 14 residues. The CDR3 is CASRWLTVNTEAFF. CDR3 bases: TGTGCCAGCAGGTGGCTCACGGTAAACACTGAAGCTTTCTTT.

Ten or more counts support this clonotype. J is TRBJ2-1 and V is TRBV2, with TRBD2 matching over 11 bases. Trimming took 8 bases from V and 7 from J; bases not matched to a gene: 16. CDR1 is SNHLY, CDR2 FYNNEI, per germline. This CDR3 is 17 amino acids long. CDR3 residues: CASGTPELAGEENEQFF. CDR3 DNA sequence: TGTGCCAGCGGCACTCCCGAACTAGCGGGGGAAGAGAATGAGCAGTTCTTC. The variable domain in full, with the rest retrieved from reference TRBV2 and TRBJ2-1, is EPEVTQTPSHQVTQMGQEVILRCVPISNHLYFYWYRQILGQKVEFLVSFYNNEISEKSEIFDDQFSVERPDGSNFTLKIRSTKLEDSAMYFCASGTPELAGEENEQFFGPGTRLTVL.

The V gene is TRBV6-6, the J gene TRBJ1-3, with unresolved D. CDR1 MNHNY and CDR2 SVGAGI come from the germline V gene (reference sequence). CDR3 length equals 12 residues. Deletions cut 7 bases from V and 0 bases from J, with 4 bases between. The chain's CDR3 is CASKDSGNTIYF. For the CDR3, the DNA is TGTGCCAGCAAGGACTCTGGAAACACCATATATTTT.

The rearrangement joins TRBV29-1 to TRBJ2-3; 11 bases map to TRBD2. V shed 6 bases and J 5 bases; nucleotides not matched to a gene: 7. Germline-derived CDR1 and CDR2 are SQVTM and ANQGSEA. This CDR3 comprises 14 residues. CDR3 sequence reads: CSVMTSGERDTQYF. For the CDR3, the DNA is TGCAGCGTCATGACTAGCGGGGAGAGAGATACGCAGTATTTT.

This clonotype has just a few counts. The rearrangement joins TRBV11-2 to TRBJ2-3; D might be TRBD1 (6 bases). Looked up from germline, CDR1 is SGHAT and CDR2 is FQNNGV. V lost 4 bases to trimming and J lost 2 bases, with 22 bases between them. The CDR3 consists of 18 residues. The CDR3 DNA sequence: TGTGCCAGCAGCTGGGGGATCCTAGACAGGCCGATCACAGATACGCAGTATTTT. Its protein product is CASSWGILDRPITDTQYF.

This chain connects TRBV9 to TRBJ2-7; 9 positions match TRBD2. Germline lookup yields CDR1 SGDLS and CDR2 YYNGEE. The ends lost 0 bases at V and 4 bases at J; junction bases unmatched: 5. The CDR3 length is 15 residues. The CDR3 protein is CASSVAPSGVYEQYF. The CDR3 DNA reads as TGTGCCAGCAGCGTAGCTCCTAGCGGGGTTTACGAGCAGTACTTC. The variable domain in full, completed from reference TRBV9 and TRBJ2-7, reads DSGVTQTPKHLITATGQRVTLRCSPRSGDLSVYWYQQSLDQGLQFLIQYYNGEERAKGNILERFSAQQFPDLHSELNLSSLELGDSALYFCASSVAPSGVYEQYFGPGTRLTVT.

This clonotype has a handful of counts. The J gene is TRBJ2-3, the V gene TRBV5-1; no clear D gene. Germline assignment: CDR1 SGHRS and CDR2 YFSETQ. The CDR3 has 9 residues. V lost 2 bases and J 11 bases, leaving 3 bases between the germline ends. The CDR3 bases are TGCGCCAGCAGCTTCGAGCAGTATTTT. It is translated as CASSFEQYF.

The CDR3: CASGQEALEQFF. CDR3 bases: TGTGCCAGCGGCCAGGAGGCACTTGAGCAGTTCTTC. This chain links TRBV7-9 with TRBJ2-1, with D maybe TRBD2 (5 bases). The CDR3 runs 12 residues. CDR1 is SEHNR, CDR2 FQNEAQ, per germline (reference sequence). V was trimmed by 8 bases and J by 9 bases, leaving 14 bases between them.

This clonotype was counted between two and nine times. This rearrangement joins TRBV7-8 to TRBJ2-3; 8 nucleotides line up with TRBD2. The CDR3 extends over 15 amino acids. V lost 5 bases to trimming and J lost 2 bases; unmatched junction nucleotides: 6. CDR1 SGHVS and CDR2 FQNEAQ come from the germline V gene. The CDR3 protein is CASSPGLANTDTQYF. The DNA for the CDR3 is TGTGCCAGCAGCCCCGGACTAGCTAACACAGATACGCAGTATTTT.

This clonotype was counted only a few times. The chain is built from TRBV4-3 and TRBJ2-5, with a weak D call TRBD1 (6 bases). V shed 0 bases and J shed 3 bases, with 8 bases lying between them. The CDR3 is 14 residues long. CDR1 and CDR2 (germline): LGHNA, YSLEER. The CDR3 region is CASSQDGTKETQYF. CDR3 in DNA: TGCGCCAGCAGCCAAGATGGGACAAAAGAGACCCAGTACTTC.

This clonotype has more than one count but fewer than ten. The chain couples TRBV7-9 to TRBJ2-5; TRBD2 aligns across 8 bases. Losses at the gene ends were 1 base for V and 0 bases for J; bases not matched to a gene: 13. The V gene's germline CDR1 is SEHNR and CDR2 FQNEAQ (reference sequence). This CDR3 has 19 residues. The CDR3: CASSLGSGEIGWYQETQYF. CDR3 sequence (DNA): TGTGCCAGCAGCTTAGGTAGCGGGGAGATCGGTTGGTACCAAGAGACCCAGTACTTC.

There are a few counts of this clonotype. CDR3 DNA sequence: TGTGCCAGCAGCTGTTGCACAGATACGCAGTATTTT. It is translated as CASSCCTDTQYF. The chain employs TRBV7-2 and TRBJ2-3; D unclear. Trimming took off 4 bases at V and 1 base at J, with 3 bases between the two ends. Germline assignment: CDR1 SGHTA and CDR2 FQGNSA. The CDR3 runs to 12 residues. The complete variable domain, with remaining parts taken from reference TRBV7-2 and TRBJ2-3, reads GAGVSQSPSNKVTEKGKDVELRCDPISGHTALYWYRQSLGQGLEFLIYFQGNSAPDKSGLPSDRFSAERTGGSVSTLTIQRTQQEDSAVYLCASSCCTDTQYFGPGTRLTVL.

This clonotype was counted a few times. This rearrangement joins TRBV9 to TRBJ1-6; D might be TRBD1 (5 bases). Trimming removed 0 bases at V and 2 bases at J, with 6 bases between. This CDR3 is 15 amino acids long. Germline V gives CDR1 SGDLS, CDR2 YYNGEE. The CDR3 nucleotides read TGTGCCAGCAGCGTAGGGGACCCCTATAATTCACCCCTCCACTTT. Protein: CASSVGDPYNSPLHF.

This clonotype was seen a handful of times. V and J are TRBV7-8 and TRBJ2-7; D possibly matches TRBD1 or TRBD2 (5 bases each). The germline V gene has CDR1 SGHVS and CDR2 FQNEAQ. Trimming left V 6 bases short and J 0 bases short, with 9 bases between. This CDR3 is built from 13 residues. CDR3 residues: CASRTGGSYEQYV. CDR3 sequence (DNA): TGTGCCAGCAGGACTGGGGGCTCCTACGAGCAGTACGTC.

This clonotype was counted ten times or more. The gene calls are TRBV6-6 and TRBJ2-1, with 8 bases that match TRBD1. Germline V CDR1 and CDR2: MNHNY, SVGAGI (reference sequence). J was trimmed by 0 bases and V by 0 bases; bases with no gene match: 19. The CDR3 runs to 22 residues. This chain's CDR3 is CASSYSVGPDRGTRSSYNEQFF. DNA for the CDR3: TGTGCCAGCAGTTACTCGGTAGGTCCCGACAGGGGAACAAGGAGCTCCTACAATGAGCAGTTCTTC.

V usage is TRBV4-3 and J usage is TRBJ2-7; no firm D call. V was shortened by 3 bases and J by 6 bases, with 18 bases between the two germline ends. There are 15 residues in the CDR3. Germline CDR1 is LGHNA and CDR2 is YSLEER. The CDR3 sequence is CASSQDRKVLGEQYF. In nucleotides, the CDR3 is TGCGCCAGCAGCCAGGATCGGAAGGTCCTGGGCGAGCAGTACTTC.